This section outlines one T cell receptor beta chain sequence together with its context. The antigen is unknown. In germline, CDR1 is SGHAT, CDR2 FQNNGV. J was trimmed by 2 bases and V by 5 bases; bases with no gene match: 13. The CDR3 is 17 residues long. This sample is part of a study of CD8 T cells in ankylosing spondylitis. In making TCR beta libraries, quantitative 5'-RACE with molecular barcodes was used. Each CDR3 protein is one row after TCRdb ran MiXCR on the 5' RACE reads. Here the sample spans 350,000 or so distinct CDR3 sequences, 14% to 15% being singletons. Notes on the study in general: Some of these motif variants have turned up before, in reports on reactive arthritis synovial fluid and blood. Relatively rare in peripheral blood, disease-linked clones were also CD8+. In ankylosing spondylitis blood, a motif of roughly eight highly homologous TCR beta variants appeared characteristic.

Sequenced: blood, either unsorted or a sorted T cell fraction (not recorded which). The chain employs TRBV11-2 and TRBJ2-7, with 9 positions matching TRBD2. The TCR was taken from a male donor with ankylosing spondylitis or in good health (not recorded which). The DNA for the CDR3 is TGTGCCAGCAGCGCAATCCCAACTAGCGGGCTACCCTACGAGCAGTACTTC. Protein sequence: CASSAIPTSGLPYEQYF.